The T cell receptor beta chain under discussion was sequenced for a study of CD8 T cells in ankylosing spondylitis. This clonotype appeared a few times. Quantitative barcoded 5'-RACE was used to prepare TCR beta libraries. In TCRdb, the 5' RACE reads were re-called with MiXCR into one record per CDR3 protein. The sample yields hundreds of thousands of distinct CDR3 sequences, 15% to 20% seen once. Germline loops: CDR1 SGHDN, CDR2 FVKESK. Trimming took 0 bases from V and 5 from J, leaving 13 bases between them. The CDR3 runs to 15 residues. Sequenced sample: blood, either unsorted or a sorted T cell fraction (not recorded which). This receptor was identified in a male donor with ankylosing spondylitis or in good health (not recorded which). This sequence joins TRBV14 and TRBJ2-5; D is uncertain. CDR3 region: CASSQESNNRETQYF. Here the CDR3 DNA reads TGTGCCAGCAGCCAAGAGAGTAACAACCGGGAGACCCAGTACTTC.